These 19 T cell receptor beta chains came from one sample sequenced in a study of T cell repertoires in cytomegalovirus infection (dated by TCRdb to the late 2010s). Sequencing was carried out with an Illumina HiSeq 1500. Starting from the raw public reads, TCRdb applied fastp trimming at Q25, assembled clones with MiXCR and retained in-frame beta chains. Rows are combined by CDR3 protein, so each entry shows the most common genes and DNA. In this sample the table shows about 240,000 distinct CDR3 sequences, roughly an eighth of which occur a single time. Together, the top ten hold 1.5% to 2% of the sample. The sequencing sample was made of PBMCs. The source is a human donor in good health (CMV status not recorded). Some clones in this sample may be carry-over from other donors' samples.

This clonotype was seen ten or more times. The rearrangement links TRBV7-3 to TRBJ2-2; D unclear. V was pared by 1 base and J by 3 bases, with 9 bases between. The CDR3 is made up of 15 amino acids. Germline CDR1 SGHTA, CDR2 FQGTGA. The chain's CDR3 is CASSLNRGYTGELFF. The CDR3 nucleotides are TGTGCCAGCAGCTTAAACCGCGGTTACACCGGGGAGCTGTTTTTT. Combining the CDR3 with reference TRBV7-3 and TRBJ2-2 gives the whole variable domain GAGVSQTPSNKVTEKGKYVELRCDPISGHTALYWYRQSLGQGPEFLIYFQGTGAADDSGLPNDRFFAVRPEGSVSTLKIQRTERGDSAVYLCASSLNRGYTGELFFGEGSRLTVL.

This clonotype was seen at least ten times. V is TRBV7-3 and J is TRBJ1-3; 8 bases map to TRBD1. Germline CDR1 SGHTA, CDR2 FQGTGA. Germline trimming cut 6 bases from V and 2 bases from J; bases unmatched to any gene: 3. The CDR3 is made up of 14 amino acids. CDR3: CASSPTGAGNTIYF. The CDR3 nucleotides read TGTGCCAGCAGTCCGACAGGGGCTGGAAACACCATATATTTT.

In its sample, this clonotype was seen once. The CDR3 loop is CASSTRTGSSYNSPLHF. CDR3 sequence (DNA): TGTGCCAGTAGTACCAGGACAGGGAGCTCCTATAATTCACCCCTCCACTTT. The rearrangement uses TRBV19 and TRBJ1-6; 8 bases align to TRBD1. This CDR3 has 17 amino acids. J gave up 0 bases and V 4 bases, and 5 bases lay outside the gene matches. Germline CDR1 LNHDA, CDR2 SQIVND (reference sequence).

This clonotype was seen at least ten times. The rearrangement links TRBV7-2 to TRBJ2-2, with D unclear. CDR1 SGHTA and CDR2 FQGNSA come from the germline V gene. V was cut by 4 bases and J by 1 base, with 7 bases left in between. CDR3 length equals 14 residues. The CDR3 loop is CASSYGKNTGELFF. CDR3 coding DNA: TGTGCCAGCAGCTACGGCAAGAACACCGGGGAGCTGTTTTTT.

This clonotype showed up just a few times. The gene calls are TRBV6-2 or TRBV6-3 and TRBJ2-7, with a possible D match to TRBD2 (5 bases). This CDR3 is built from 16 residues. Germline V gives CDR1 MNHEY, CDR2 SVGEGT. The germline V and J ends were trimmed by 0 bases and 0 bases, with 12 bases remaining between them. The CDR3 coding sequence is TGTGCCAGCAGTTACTCGAGTATGGGGAGCTCCTACGAGCAGTACTTC. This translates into CASSYSSMGSSYEQYF.

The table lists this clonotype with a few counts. The CDR3 sequence is CASSARDSYNEQFF. Here the CDR3 DNA reads TGTGCCAGCAGTGCTAGGGACAGTTACAATGAGCAGTTCTTC. The rearrangement links TRBV6-2 or TRBV6-3 to TRBJ2-1, with 7 bases aligning to TRBD1. The J segment lost 4 bases and the V segment lost 5 bases, leaving 5 bases of the junction unmatched. CDR3 size: 14 residues. Germline CDR1 and CDR2: MNHEY and SVGEGT.

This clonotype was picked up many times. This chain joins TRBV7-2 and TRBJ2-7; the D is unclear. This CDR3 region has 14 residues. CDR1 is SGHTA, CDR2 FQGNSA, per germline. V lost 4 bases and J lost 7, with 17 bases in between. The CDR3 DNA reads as TGTGCCAGCAGCTACCCAGGACGCCCGTGGGAGCAGTACTTC. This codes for CASSYPGRPWEQYF.

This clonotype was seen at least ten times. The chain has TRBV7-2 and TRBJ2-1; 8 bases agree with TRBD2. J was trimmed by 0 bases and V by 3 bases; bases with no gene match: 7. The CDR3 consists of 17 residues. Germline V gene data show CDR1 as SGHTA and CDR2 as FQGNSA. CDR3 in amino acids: CASSFETSGSSYNEQFF. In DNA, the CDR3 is TGTGCCAGCAGCTTCGAAACTAGCGGCAGCTCCTACAATGAGCAGTTCTTC.

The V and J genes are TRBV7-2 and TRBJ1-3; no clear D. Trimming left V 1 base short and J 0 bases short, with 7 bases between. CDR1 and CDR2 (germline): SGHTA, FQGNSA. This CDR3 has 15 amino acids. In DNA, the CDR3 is TGTGCCAGCAGCTTAGACAGCAACTCTGGAAACACCATATATTTT. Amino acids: CASSLDSNSGNTIYF.

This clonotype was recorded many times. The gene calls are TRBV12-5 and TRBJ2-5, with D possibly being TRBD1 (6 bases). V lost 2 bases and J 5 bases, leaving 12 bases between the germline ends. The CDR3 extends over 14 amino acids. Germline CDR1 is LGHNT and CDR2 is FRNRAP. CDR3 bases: TGTGCTAGTGGTTTGCCTCAGGGGCCCGAGACCCAGTACTTC. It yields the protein CASGLPQGPETQYF.

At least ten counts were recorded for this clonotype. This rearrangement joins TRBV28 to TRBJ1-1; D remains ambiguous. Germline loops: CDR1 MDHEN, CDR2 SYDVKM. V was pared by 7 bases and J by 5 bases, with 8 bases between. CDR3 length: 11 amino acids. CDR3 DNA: TGTGCCAGCAAAATCTTAACTGAAGCTTTCTTT. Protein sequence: CASKILTEAFF.

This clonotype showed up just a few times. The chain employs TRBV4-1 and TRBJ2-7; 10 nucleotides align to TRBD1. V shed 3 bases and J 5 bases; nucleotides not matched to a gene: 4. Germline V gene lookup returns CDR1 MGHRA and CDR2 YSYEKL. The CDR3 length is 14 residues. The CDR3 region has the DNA TGCGCCAGCAGCCAGGGACAGGGGAAAGACGAGCAGTACTTC. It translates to CASSQGQGKDEQYF.

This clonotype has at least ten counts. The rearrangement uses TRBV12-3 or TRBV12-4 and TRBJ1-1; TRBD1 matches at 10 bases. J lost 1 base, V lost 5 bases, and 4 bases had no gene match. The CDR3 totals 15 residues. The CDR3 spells CASSPTGGRNTEAFF. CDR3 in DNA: TGTGCCAGCAGTCCGACAGGGGGCAGGAACACTGAAGCTTTCTTT.

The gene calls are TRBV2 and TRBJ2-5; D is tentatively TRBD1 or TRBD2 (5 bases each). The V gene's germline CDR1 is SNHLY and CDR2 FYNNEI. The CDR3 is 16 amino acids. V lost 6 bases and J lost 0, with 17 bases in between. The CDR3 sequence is CASSLIGVGDQETQYF. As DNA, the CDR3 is TGTGCCAGCAGCCTAATAGGGGTGGGGGACCAAGAGACCCAGTACTTC.

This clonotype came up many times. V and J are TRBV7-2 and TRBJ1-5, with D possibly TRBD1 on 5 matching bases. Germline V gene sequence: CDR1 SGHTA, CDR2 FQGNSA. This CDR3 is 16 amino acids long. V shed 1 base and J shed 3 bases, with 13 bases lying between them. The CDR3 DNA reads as TGTGCCAGCAGCTTAGAGGAGGGGCGTGACAATCAGCCCCAGCATTTT. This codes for CASSLEEGRDNQPQHF.

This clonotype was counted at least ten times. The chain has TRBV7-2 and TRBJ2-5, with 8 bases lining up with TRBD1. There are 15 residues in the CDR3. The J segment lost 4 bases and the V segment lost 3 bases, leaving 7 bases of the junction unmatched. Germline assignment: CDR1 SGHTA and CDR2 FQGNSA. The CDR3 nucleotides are TGTGCCAGCAGCTTGGGAGTTGACAGGGGAGAGACCCAGTACTTC. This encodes CASSLGVDRGETQYF.

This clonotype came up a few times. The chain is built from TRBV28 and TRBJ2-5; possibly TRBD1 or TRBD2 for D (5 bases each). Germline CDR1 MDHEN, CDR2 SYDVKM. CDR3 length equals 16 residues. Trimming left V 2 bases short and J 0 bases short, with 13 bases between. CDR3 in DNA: TGTGCCAGCAGTTTACTAAGGGGAGTTAACCAAGAGACCCAGTACTTC. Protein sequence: CASSLLRGVNQETQYF.

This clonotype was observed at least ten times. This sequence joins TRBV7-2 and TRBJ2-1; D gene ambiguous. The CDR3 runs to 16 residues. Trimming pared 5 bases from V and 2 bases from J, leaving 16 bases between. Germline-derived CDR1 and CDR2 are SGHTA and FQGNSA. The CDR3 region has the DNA TGTGCCAGCAGCCCTGCCTCGGGCGCGACCTACAATGAGCAGTTCTTC. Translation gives CASSPASGATYNEQFF.

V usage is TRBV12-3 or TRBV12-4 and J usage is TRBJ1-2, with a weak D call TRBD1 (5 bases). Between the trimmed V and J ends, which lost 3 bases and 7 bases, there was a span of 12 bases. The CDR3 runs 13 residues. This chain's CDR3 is CASSFGTFGGYTF. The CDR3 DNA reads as TGTGCCAGCAGTTTCGGGACGTTTGGTGGCTACACCTTC.